Presented here are 22 T cell receptor beta chains from one specimen sequenced in a study of identical twins. TCRdb analysed the 5' RACE reads with MiXCR anew, one entry per CDR3 protein. The profile shows 540,000 or so distinct CDR3 sequences, more than 20% of them singletons. These same records also appear under a second study, on yellow fever vaccine responses in identical twins.

The specimen was CD4+ T cells sorted from blood. The receptors originated from a woman between 18 and 30 years old in good health.

V usage is TRBV28 and J usage is TRBJ2-5; TRBD1 aligns across 8 bases. Trimming took 5 bases from V and 2 from J; bases not matched to a gene: 10. CDR1 MDHEN and CDR2 SYDVKM come from the germline V gene. The CDR3 totals 16 residues. The DNA for the CDR3 is TGTGCCAGCAGTCCTATCGACAGGGGAGTTCAAGAGACCCAGTACTTC. Its translation: CASSPIDRGVQETQYF. Looking up the rest from reference TRBV28 and TRBJ2-5 gives the full variable domain: DVKVTQSSRYLVKRTGEKVFLECVQDMDHENMFWYRQDPGLGLRLIYFSYDVKMKEKGDIPEGYSVSREKKERFSLILESASTNQTSMYLCASSPIDRGVQETQYFGPGTRLLVL.

This chain uses TRBV12-3 or TRBV12-4 with TRBJ2-1; 10 positions agree with TRBD1. The CDR3 has 14 amino acids. V lost 6 bases, J lost 7 bases, and 6 bases stayed unmatched. CDR3: CASREDRGRNEQFF. The CDR3 coding sequence is TGTGCCAGCAGGGAAGACAGGGGGCGGAATGAGCAGTTCTTC.

This clonotype was counted ten times or more. This chain links TRBV5-1 with TRBJ1-1; D may be TRBD1 (5 bases). Germline loops: CDR1 SGHRS, CDR2 YFSETQ. The CDR3 is made up of 15 amino acids. Trimming stripped 1 base from V and 2 bases from J, with 12 bases between. CDR3 bases: TGCGCCAGCAGCTTGTTAAGGGGAGCCAACACTGAAGCTTTCTTT. Translation: CASSLLRGANTEAFF.

CDR3 in DNA: TGTGCCAGCAGCTTTCTTTGTAACTCCTACAATGAGCAGTTCTTC. It codes for CASSFLCNSYNEQFF. This chain links TRBV7-7 with TRBJ2-1; D is unresolved. Germline CDR1 and CDR2: SSHAT and FNYEAQ (reference sequence). The CDR3 loop spans 15 amino acids. Between the trimmed V and J ends, which lost 3 bases and 0 bases, there was a span of 9 bases. The entire variable domain, with the rest obtained from reference TRBV7-7 and TRBJ2-1, is as follows: GAGVSQSPRYKVTKRGQDVTLRCDPISSHATLYWYQQALGQGPEFLTYFNYEAQPDKSGLPSDRFSAERPEGSISTLTIQRTEQRDSAMYRCASSFLCNSYNEQFFGPGTRLTVL.

The chain has TRBV12-3 or TRBV12-4 and TRBJ1-2, with TRBD1 as a possible D gene (6 bases). Trimming removed 1 base from V and 8 bases from J, with 8 bases in between. The CDR3 is made up of 12 amino acids. CDR3 sequence reads: CASSLVDSGYTF. The CDR3 DNA follows: TGTGCCAGCAGTTTAGTGGACAGCGGCTACACCTTC.

V usage is TRBV20-1 and J usage is TRBJ2-1, with D possibly matching TRBD2 (6 bases). Trimming shortened V by 0 bases and J by 7 bases, and 13 bases separated the two germline ends. Germline values: CDR1 DFQATT, CDR2 SNEGSKA (reference sequence). The length of the CDR3 is 14 residues. CDR3 protein: CSARELGTLNEQFF. The CDR3 region has the DNA TGCAGTGCTAGAGAACTAGGGACTTTGAATGAGCAGTTCTTC.

This chain connects TRBV7-9 to TRBJ2-2; TRBD1 is a possible D gene (6 bases). The CDR3 length is 15 residues. Trimming stripped 7 bases from V and 4 bases from J, with 16 bases between. Germline V gives CDR1 SEHNR, CDR2 FQNEAQ (reference sequence). CDR3 DNA sequence: TGTGCCAGCAACAAAAACTGGGGGCGCACCGGGGAGCTGTTTTTT. Its protein product is CASNKNWGRTGELFF.

This clonotype has only a few counts. The chain combines TRBV3-1 with TRBJ2-2, with 16 bases fitting TRBD2. The CDR3 consists of 19 residues. The germline gives CDR1 LGHDT, CDR2 YNNKEL (reference sequence). The V and J ends lost 5 bases and 0 bases, in that order; junction bases with no gene match: 6. The CDR3 DNA reads as TGTGCCAGCAGCTCCCGCGGGACTAGCGGGGGGGCGAACACCGGGGAGCTGTTTTTT. Amino acid sequence: CASSSRGTSGGANTGELFF.

This clonotype was counted between two and nine times. The chain has TRBV20-1 and TRBJ2-7; D unclear. V lost 0 bases and J 0 bases, leaving 12 bases between the germline ends. Germline-derived CDR1 and CDR2 are DFQATT and SNEGSKA (reference sequence). The CDR3 spans 15 residues. The CDR3 here is CSARDPSANSYEQYV. The CDR3 nucleotides read TGCAGTGCTAGAGATCCTTCAGCAAACTCCTACGAGCAGTACGTC.

V usage is TRBV6-5 and J usage is TRBJ2-1, with TRBD1 matching over 8 bases. The CDR3 consists of 12 residues. Germline V CDR1 and CDR2: MNHEY, SVGAGI. After removal of 6 bases from V and 8 bases from J, the junction contained 3 bases not matched to a gene. This chain's CDR3 is CASSDRGDEQFF. The CDR3 coding sequence is TGTGCCAGCAGCGACAGGGGAGATGAGCAGTTCTTC.

Only a few counts were recorded for this clonotype. V usage is TRBV7-2 and J usage is TRBJ2-3; either TRBD1 or TRBD2 may supply D (5 bases each). CDR1 SGHTA and CDR2 FQGNSA come from the germline V gene. This CDR3 is built from 16 residues. V was pared by 3 bases and J by 3 bases, with 16 bases between. As DNA, the CDR3 is TGTGCCAGCAGCTTCACCGGGACCACAATTACAGATACGCAGTATTTT. It codes for CASSFTGTTITDTQYF.

This rearrangement joins TRBV7-1 to TRBJ2-3; weak D call: TRBD1 (5 bases). TRBV7-1 is classed as an ORF, of uncertain function. There are 22 residues in the CDR3. V lost 3 bases and J 0 bases, leaving 31 bases between the germline ends. The CDR3 region has the DNA TGTGCCAGCAGCTCGCGGCCTTCAGGGTTTCAGACGCCCGAAGATAGCACAGATACGCAGTATTTT. Translated: CASSSRPSGFQTPEDSTDTQYF.

This chain joins TRBV6-5 and TRBJ1-4; TRBD1 matches at 7 bases. Trimming at V came to 0 bases and at J to 6 bases, leaving 7 bases not matched to a gene. Per germline, CDR1 MNHEY and CDR2 SVGAGI. The CDR3 sequence is 16 residues long. CDR3 loop: CASSYSVGTEYEKLFF. CDR3 sequence (DNA): TGTGCCAGCAGTTACTCGGTCGGGACAGAATATGAAAAACTGTTTTTT.

This clonotype showed up just a few times. The genes are TRBV5-1 and TRBJ1-2; TRBD1 might be the D (5 bases). Germline lookup yields CDR1 SGHRS and CDR2 YFSETQ. The ends were cut back, 6 bases at V and 2 bases at J, with 14 bases in the middle. This CDR3 spans 14 amino acids. The CDR3: CASMGDNQNYGYTF. The CDR3 DNA reads TGCGCCAGCATGGGGGATAATCAAAACTATGGCTACACCTTC.

The V gene is TRBV5-1, the J gene TRBJ2-1; D gene ambiguous. This CDR3 comprises 12 residues. The ends were cut back, 4 bases at V and 12 bases at J, with 14 bases in the middle. CDR1 SGHRS and CDR2 YFSETQ come from the germline V gene. The chain's CDR3 is CASSGGYTGQFF. The CDR3 bases are TGCGCCAGCAGCGGCGGTTACACGGGGCAGTTCTTC.

This chain connects TRBV6-1 to TRBJ1-4; TRBD1 is a possible D gene (6 bases). Per the germline V gene, CDR1 is MNHNS and CDR2 is SASEGT. This CDR3 has 16 residues. V was pared by 5 bases and J by 3 bases, with 16 bases between. CDR3 loop: CASSSEWDTSNEKLFF. The CDR3 DNA reads TGTGCCAGCAGTAGCGAGTGGGACACGTCTAATGAAAAACTGTTTTTT.

This chain connects TRBV19 to TRBJ2-5; 15 nucleotides align to TRBD2. Trimming removed 3 bases from V and 6 bases from J; junction bases left unmatched: 2. The germline V gene encodes CDR1 LNHDA and CDR2 SQIVND (reference sequence). This CDR3 is built from 15 residues. As DNA, the CDR3 is TGTGCCAGTAGTATCGGGACTAGCGGGAGGAAGACCCAGTACTTC. This encodes CASSIGTSGRKTQYF.

V and J are TRBV4-1 and TRBJ2-1; D remains ambiguous. The CDR3 sequence is 16 residues long. V was shortened by 1 base and J by 0 bases, with 10 bases between the two germline ends. Germline CDR1 reads MGHRA; CDR2 reads YSYEKL. CDR3 coding DNA: TGCGCCAGCAGCCAAGGTCAAGGAAACTCCTACAATGAGCAGTTCTTC. Protein product: CASSQGQGNSYNEQFF.

This clonotype was recorded many times. An end of the junction differs from the germline gene, which may be a read error. The genes are TRBV5-1 and TRBJ2-5; D is perhaps TRBD2 (5 bases). From germline, CDR1 is SGHRS and CDR2 YFSETQ. The CDR3 has 12 residues. The CDR3 DNA sequence: TGTGCCAGCAGCTTAGAGGGTGAGACCCAGTACTTC. Protein: CASSLEGETQYF.

The CDR3 protein is CASSRGSLAGGQETQYF. DNA of the CDR3: TGTGCCAGCAGCCGAGGGAGTTTAGCGGGGGGCCAAGAGACCCAGTACTTC. The rearrangement uses TRBV11-2 and TRBJ2-5; the match to TRBD2 covers 10 bases. Germline CDR1 reads SGHAT; CDR2 reads FQNNGV. The CDR3 totals 17 residues. V trimming: 5 bases; J trimming: 1 base; junction bases outside the gene matches: 10.

This clonotype was observed a few times. V usage is TRBV5-4 and J usage is TRBJ2-3, with 12 bases matching TRBD1. Trimming at V came to 0 bases and at J to 6 bases, leaving 5 bases not matched to a gene. The CDR3 extends over 16 amino acids. Germline V gives CDR1 SGHNT, CDR2 YYREEE (reference sequence). The CDR3, as DNA: TGTGCCAGCAGCTTGGCGGGGACAGGGGGCGGCGATACGCAGTATTTT. It codes for CASSLAGTGGGDTQYF. Supplemented by reference TRBV5-4 and TRBJ2-3, the full variable domain reads ETGVTQSPTHLIKTRGQQVTLRCSSQSGHNTVSWYQQALGQGPQFIFQYYREEENGRGNFPPRFSGLQFPNYSSELNVNALELDDSALYLCASSLAGTGGGDTQYFGPGTRLTVL.

The chain carries TRBV5-1 and TRBJ2-1; possibly TRBD1 or TRBD2 for D (6 bases each). Trimming cost V 6 bases and J 2 bases, with 9 bases left between them. The germline gives CDR1 SGHRS, CDR2 YFSETQ. This CDR3 has 13 amino acids. Here the CDR3 reads CASTGDTYNEQFF. Written as DNA, the CDR3 is TGCGCCAGCACGGGGGACACCTACAATGAGCAGTTCTTC.